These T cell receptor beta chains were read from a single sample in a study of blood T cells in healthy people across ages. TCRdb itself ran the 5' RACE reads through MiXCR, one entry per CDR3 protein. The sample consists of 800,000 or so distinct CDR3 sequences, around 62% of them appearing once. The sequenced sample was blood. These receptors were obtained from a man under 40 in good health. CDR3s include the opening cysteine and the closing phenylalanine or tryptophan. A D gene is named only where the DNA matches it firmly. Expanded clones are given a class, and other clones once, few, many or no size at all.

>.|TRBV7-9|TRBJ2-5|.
TGTGCCAGCAGCCCCACGGTTGGAGAGACCCAGTACTTC
CASSPTVGETQYF
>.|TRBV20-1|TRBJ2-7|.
TGCAGTGCTAGTAGACTCGGCCATAGCTCCTACGAGCAGTACTTC
CSASRLGHSSYEQYF
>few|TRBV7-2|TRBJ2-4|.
TGTGCCAGCAGCTCCCAAGAGTGGGGCGGTATAATCAAAAACATTCAGTACTTC
CASSSQEWGGIIKNIQYF
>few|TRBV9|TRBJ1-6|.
TGTGCCAGCAGCCCTTGGAGCTCCTATAATTCACCCCTCCACTTT
CASSPWSSYNSPLHF
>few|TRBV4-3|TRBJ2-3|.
TGCGCCAGCAGCCAAGATTCAACAGGGCCCACAGATACGCAGTATTTT
CASSQDSTGPTDTQYF
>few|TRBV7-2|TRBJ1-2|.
TGTGCCAGCAGCACGACAGGCGGCTATGGCTACACCTTC
CASSTTGGYGYTF
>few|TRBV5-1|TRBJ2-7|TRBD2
TGCGCCAGCCGGGGGACTAGCGGGTTCTACGAGCAGTACTTC
CASRGTSGFYEQYF
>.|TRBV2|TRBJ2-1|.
TGTGCCAGCAGCAAACGGACAGAGTCTCAGTTCTTC
CASSKRTESQFF
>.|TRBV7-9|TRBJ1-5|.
TGTGCCAGCAGCCCCGAGACGGGGATTCAGCCCCAGCATTTT
CASSPETGIQPQHF
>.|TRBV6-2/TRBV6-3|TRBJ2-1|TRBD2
TGTGCCAGCACCGGGATTCTGACTAGCGGGGGGTCCAATGAGCAGTTCTTC
CASTGILTSGGSNEQFF
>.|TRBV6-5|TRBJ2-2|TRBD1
TGTGCCAGCATGGGGACGGGACAGGGTGCCGGGGAGCTGTTTTTT
CASMGTGQGAGELFF
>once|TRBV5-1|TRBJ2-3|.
TGTGCCAGCAGCTTGAGAACCGGGCAGAGCACAGATACGCAGTATTTT
CASSLRTGQSTDTQYF
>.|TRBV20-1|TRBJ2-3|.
TGCAGTGCTAGAGATAGACACACCCCAGATACGCAGTATTTT
CSARDRHTPDTQYF
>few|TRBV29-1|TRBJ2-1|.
TGCAGCGTAGGCCCGGGAGCCAATGAGCAGTTCTTC
CSVGPGANEQFF
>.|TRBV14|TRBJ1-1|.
TGTGCCAGCAGCCCCTCGCGGGGTTCGATCCCTGAAGCTTTCTTT
CASSPSRGSIPEAFF
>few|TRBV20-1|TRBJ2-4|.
TGCAGTGCCCGTGAGATAGCCAAAAACATTCAGTACTTC
CSAREIAKNIQYF
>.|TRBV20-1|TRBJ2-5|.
TGCAGTGCACCCTCCCCGGGCAGCCAAGAGACCCAGTACTTC
CSAPSPGSQETQYF
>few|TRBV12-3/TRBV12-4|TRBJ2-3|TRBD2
TGTGCCAGCAGCCCCCCGGGGGGGCGCAAAGATACGCAGTATTTT
CASSPPGGRKDTQYF
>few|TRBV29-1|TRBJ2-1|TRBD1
TGCAGCGTTATGGGACAGATCAATGAGCAGTTCTTC
CSVMGQINEQFF
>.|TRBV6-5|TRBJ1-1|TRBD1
TGTGCCAGCAGTACAGGGGGTCTCCCAAACACTGAAGCTTTCTTT
CASSTGGLPNTEAFF
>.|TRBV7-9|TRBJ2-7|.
TGTGCCAGCAGCTTACCAACAGGGAAGGGTTACGAGCAGTACTTC
CASSLPTGKGYEQYF
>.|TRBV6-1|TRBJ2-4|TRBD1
TGTGCCAGCAGTGATAGGGACAGGGGTAACATTCAGTACTTC
CASSDRDRGNIQYF
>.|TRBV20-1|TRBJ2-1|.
TGCAGTGCTAGAGATCAAAGGGGCGTGTTCTTC
CSARDQRGVFF
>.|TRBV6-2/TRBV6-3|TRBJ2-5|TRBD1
TGTGCCAGCAGCGCGACAGGGGTCGTGGAGACCCAGTACTTC
CASSATGVVETQYF
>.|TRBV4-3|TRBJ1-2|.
TGCGCCAGCAGCCAAGTCGTCGGGGCGAGGAACTATGGCTACACCTTC
CASSQVVGARNYGYTF
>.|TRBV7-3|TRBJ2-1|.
TGTGCCAGCAGCTTAACCCCGGCCAGGGACGATGAGCAGTTCTTC
CASSLTPARDDEQFF
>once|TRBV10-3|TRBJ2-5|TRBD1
TGTGCCATCAGTCGACTCCATACAGGGGAAGGAGAGACCCAGTACTTC
CAISRLHTGEGETQYF
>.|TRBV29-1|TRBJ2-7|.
TGCAGCGGGGAGGTCGGGAGCCACGAGCAGTACTTC
CSGEVGSHEQYF
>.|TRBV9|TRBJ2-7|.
TGTGCCAGCAGCGTAGGGTACGACACATACGAGCAGTACTTC
CASSVGYDTYEQYF
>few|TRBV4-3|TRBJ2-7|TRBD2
TGCGCCAGCAGCCAAGATGCCGCCGGGACTAATTGGCGCGAGCAGTACTTC
CASSQDAAGTNWREQYF